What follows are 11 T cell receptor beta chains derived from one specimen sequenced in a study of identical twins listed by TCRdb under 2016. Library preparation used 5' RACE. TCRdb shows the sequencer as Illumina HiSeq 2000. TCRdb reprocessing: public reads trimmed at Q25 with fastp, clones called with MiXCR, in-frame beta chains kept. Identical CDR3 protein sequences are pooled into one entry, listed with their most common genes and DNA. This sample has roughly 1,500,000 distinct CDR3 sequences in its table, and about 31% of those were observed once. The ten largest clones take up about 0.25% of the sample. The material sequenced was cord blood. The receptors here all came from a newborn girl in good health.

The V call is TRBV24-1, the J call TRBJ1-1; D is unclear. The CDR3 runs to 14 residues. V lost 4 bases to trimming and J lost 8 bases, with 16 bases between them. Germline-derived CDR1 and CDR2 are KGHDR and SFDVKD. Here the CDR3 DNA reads TGTGCCACCAGTGAATCGGGGTACCCTACCGAAGCTTTCTTT. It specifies CATSESGYPTEAFF.

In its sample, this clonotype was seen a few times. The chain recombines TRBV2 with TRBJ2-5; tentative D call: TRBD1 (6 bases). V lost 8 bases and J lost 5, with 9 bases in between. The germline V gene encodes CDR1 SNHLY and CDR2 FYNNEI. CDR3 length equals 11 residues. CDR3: CASQDRETQYF. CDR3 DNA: TGTGCCAGCCAAGACAGGGAGACCCAGTACTTC.

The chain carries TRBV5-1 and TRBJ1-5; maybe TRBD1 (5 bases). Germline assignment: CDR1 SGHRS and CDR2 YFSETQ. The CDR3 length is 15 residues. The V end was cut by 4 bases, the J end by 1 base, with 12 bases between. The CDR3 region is CASSPRGESNQPQHF. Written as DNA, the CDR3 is TGCGCCAGCAGCCCGAGAGGGGAGAGCAATCAGCCCCAGCATTTT.

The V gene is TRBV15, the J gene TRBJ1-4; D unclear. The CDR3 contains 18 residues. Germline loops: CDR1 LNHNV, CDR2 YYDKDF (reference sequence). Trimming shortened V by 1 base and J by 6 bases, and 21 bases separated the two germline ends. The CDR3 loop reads CATSRVLAGGSSDEKLFF. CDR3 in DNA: TGTGCCACCAGCAGAGTCCTAGCAGGTGGGAGTTCGGATGAAAAACTGTTTTTT.

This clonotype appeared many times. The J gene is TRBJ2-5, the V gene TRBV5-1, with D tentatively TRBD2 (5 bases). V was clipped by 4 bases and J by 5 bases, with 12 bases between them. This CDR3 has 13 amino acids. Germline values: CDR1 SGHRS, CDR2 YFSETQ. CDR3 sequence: CASSLTSYETQYF. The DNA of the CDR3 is TGCGCCAGCAGCCTCACTAGTTATGAGACCCAGTACTTC.

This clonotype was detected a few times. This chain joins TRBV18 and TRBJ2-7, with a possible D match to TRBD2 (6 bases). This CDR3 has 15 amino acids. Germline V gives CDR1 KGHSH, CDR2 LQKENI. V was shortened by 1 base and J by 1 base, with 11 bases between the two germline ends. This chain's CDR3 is CASSPRDLGSYEQYF. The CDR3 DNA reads TGTGCCAGCTCACCACGGGACTTAGGATCCTACGAGCAGTACTTC.

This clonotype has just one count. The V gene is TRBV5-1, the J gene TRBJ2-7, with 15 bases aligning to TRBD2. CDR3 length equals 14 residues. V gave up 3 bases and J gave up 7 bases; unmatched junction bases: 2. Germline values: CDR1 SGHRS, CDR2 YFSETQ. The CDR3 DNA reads TGCGCCAGCAGCTGGACTAGCGGGGGGGTTGAGCAGTACTTC. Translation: CASSWTSGGVEQYF.

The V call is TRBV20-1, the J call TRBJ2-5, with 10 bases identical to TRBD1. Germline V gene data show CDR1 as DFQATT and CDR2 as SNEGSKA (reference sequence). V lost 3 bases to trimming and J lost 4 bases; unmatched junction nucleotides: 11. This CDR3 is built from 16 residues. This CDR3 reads CSARGRQGASGETQYF. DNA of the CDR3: TGCAGTGCTAGGGGACGACAGGGGGCCTCGGGAGAGACCCAGTACTTC.

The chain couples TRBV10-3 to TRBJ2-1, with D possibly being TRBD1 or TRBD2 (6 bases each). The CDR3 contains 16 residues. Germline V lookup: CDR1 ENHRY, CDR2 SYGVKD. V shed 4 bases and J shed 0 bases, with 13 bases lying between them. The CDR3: CAISVGGPSSYNEQFF. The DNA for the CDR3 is TGTGCCATCAGTGTCGGGGGCCCGAGCTCCTACAATGAGCAGTTCTTC.

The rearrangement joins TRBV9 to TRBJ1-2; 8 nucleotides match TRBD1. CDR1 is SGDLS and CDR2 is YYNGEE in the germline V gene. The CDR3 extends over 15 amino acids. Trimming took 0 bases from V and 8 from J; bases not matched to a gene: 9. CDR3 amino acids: CASSVEDRGLIGYTF. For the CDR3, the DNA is TGTGCCAGCAGCGTAGAAGACAGGGGATTAATCGGCTACACCTTC.

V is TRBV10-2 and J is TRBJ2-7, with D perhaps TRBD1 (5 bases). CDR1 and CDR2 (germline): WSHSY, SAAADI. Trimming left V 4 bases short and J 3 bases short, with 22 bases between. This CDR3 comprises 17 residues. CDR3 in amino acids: CASSGGHRILNGYEQYF. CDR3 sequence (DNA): TGCGCCAGCAGTGGAGGCCACAGGATCCTGAATGGCTACGAGCAGTACTTC.